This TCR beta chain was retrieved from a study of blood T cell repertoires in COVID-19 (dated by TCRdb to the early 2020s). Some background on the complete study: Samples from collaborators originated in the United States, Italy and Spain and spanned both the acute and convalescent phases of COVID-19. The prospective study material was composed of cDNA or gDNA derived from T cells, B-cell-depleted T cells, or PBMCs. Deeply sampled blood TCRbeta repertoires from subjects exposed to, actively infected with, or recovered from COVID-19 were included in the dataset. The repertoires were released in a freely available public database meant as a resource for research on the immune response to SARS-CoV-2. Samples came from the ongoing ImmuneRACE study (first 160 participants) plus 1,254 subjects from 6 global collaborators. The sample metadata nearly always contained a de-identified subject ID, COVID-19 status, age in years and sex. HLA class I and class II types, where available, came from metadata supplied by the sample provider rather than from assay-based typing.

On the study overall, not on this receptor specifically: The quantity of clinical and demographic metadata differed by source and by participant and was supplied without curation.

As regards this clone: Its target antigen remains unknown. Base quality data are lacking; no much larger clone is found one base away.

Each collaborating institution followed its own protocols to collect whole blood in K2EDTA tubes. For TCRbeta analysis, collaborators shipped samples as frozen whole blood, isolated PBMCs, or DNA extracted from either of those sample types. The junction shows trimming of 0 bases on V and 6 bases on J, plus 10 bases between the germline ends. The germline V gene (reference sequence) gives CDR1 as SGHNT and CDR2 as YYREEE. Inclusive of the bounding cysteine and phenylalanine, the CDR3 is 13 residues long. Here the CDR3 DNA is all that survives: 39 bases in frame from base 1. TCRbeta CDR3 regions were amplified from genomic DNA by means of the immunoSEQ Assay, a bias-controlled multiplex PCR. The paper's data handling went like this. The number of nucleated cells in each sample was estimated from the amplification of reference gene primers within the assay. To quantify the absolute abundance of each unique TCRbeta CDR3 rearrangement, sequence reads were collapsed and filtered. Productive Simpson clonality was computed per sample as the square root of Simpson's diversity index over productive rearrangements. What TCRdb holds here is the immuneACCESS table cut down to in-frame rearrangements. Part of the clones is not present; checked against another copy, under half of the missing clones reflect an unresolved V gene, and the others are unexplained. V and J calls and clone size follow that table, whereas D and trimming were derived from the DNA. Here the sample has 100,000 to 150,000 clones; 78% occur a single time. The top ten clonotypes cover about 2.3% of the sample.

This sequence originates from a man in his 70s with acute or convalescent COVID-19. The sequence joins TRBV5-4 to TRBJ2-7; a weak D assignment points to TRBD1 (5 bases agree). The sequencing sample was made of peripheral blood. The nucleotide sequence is TGTGCCAGCAGCTTGGCGGTGGGGCCCGAGCAGTACTTC. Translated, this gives CASSLAVGPEQYF.